Listed here are 21 T cell receptor beta chains from one sample, sequenced in a study of CD8 T cells in ankylosing spondylitis. TCRdb re-called the 5' RACE reads through MiXCR, storing one row per CDR3 protein. Of fewer than 130,000 distinct CDR3 sequences in the sample, around 24% were seen once. Specimen: synovial fluid, either unsorted or a sorted T cell fraction (not recorded which). The receptors were gathered from a male donor with ankylosing spondylitis.

This clonotype was picked up a small number of times. The chain uses TRBV9 and TRBJ2-2; 7 positions match TRBD2. The germline gives CDR1 SGDLS, CDR2 YYNGEE. The V segment lost 4 bases and the J segment 7 bases; nucleotides outside the gene matches: 13. CDR3 size: 16 residues. The CDR3 loop is CASSLPGRELIGELFF. For the CDR3, the DNA is TGTGCCAGCAGCTTGCCTGGGCGGGAGCTCATCGGGGAGCTGTTTTTT.

Many counts were recorded for this clonotype. The rearrangement uses TRBV3-1 and TRBJ2-2; the D gene is possibly TRBD2 (6 bases). Trimming removed 5 bases from V and 7 bases from J, with 14 bases in between. Germline CDR1 LGHDT, CDR2 YNNKEL (reference sequence). The CDR3 covers 14 residues. The CDR3 DNA reads TGTGCCAGCAGCTTTGGGACTGATATCGGGGAGCTGTTTTTT. Its protein is CASSFGTDIGELFF.

The gene calls are TRBV5-4 and TRBJ2-1, with D maybe TRBD1 (5 bases). Germline CDR1 reads SGHNT; CDR2 reads YYREEE (reference sequence). Trimming shortened V by 4 bases and J by 6 bases, and 11 bases separated the two germline ends. The CDR3 is made up of 13 amino acids. For the CDR3, the DNA is TGTGCCAGCAGCCTACCCCAGGGCAATGAGCAGTTCTTC. Translation gives CASSLPQGNEQFF.

This clonotype was picked up many times. This chain joins TRBV29-1 and TRBJ2-2; unclear D gene. This CDR3 is built from 14 residues. Trimming removed 0 bases at V and 1 base at J, with 6 bases between. Per the germline V gene, CDR1 is SQVTM and CDR2 is ANQGSEA. Here the CDR3 reads CSVEEGMNTGELFF. For the CDR3, the DNA is TGCAGCGTTGAAGAGGGGATGAACACCGGGGAGCTGTTTTTT.

This chain connects TRBV24-1 to TRBJ1-2; TRBD1 aligns across 8 bases. The CDR3 totals 15 residues. Germline V lookup: CDR1 KGHDR, CDR2 SFDVKD. Trimming took 4 bases from V and 6 from J; bases not matched to a gene: 9. This CDR3 is CATSDPGGTGNGYTF. CDR3 bases: TGTGCCACCAGTGACCCCGGTGGGACAGGCAATGGCTACACCTTC.

This clonotype showed up just a few times. The chain recombines TRBV2 with TRBJ2-5; the D is unclear. Germline V gene lookup returns CDR1 SNHLY and CDR2 FYNNEI. The CDR3 has 13 residues. V gave up 7 bases and J gave up 3 bases, with 12 bases separating them. In DNA, the CDR3 is TGTGCCAGCACCATGGGTCTTGAAGAGACCCAGTACTTC. Translated, it gives CASTMGLEETQYF. Full variable domain (remainder filled in from reference TRBV2 and TRBJ2-5): EPEVTQTPSHQVTQMGQEVILRCVPISNHLYFYWYRQILGQKVEFLVSFYNNEISEKSEIFDDQFSVERPDGSNFTLKIRSTKLEDSAMYFCASTMGLEETQYFGPGTRLLVL.

This clonotype was counted only a few times. This chain connects TRBV18 to TRBJ1-2; D remains ambiguous. Trimming removed 4 bases from V and 7 bases from J, with 10 bases in between. Germline V gene data show CDR1 as KGHSH and CDR2 as LQKENI. The CDR3 totals 12 residues. The CDR3 region is CASSLSLGGYTF. The CDR3 nucleotides read TGTGCCAGCTCACTCTCCCTCGGTGGCTACACCTTC.

This clonotype has a handful of counts. The rearrangement links TRBV10-3 to TRBJ1-5; TRBD1 is a possible D gene (5 bases). The V end lost 8 bases, the J end lost 7 bases, and 15 bases lay between the germline ends. The CDR3 has 13 amino acids. Germline CDR1 is ENHRY and CDR2 is SYGVKD. This chain's CDR3 is CAISRVPGQPQHF. CDR3 DNA sequence: TGTGCCATCTCCAGGGTGCCCGGGCAGCCCCAGCATTTT.

This clonotype occurred a few times. The CDR3 sequence is CASSSSGRANEQFF. The CDR3 DNA follows: TGTGCCAGCAGTAGTAGCGGGAGGGCGAATGAGCAGTTCTTC. This chain connects TRBV25-1 to TRBJ2-1; the match to TRBD2 covers 11 bases. CDR1 is MGHDK, CDR2 SYGVNS, per germline. Unmatched junction bases numbered 4, after V lost 5 bases and J lost 7 bases. CDR3 length equals 14 residues. The whole variable domain, filled in from reference TRBV25-1 and TRBJ2-1, reads EADIYQTPRYLVIGTGKKITLECSQTMGHDKMYWYQQDPGMELHLIHYSYGVNSTEKGDLSSESTVSRIRTEHFPLTLESARPSHTSQYLCASSSSGRANEQFFGPGTRLTVL.

DNA for the CDR3: TGTGCCAGCAGTCAGTATAGCGGGAACCTTGGGGAGCAGTTCTTC. Translating gives CASSQYSGNLGEQFF. The V gene is TRBV12-3 or TRBV12-4, the J gene TRBJ2-1; 8 positions match TRBD2. CDR3 size: 15 residues. V was pared by 5 bases and J by 10 bases, with 13 bases of the junction left unmatched.

CDR3 in amino acids: CASSPQGGQGNTIYF. CDR3 bases: TGTGCCAGCTCACCACAAGGGGGACAAGGAAACACCATATATTTT. The chain has TRBV18 and TRBJ1-3; TRBD1 might be the D (6 bases). The ends were cut back, 1 base at V and 4 bases at J, with 11 bases in the middle. The germline CDR1 and CDR2 sequences are KGHSH and LQKENI. The CDR3 is 15 amino acids.

V is TRBV2 and J is TRBJ1-1, with unresolved D. The CDR3 loop spans 13 amino acids. The germline V gene encodes CDR1 SNHLY and CDR2 FYNNEI. The V end lost 4 bases, the J end lost 10 bases, and 16 bases lay between the germline ends. As DNA, the CDR3 is TGTGCCAGCAGTGTTCCGGGAGAAGTGGGAGCTTTCTTT. It translates to CASSVPGEVGAFF.

The rearrangement joins TRBV20-1 to TRBJ1-4; D might be TRBD1 (6 bases). The CDR3 covers 13 residues. Trimming pared 6 bases from V and 8 bases from J, leaving 16 bases between. Germline V CDR1 and CDR2: DFQATT, SNEGSKA (reference sequence). The CDR3: CSARGRGGEKLFF. Here the CDR3 DNA reads TGCAGTGCCAGGGGTAGGGGGGGAGAAAAACTGTTTTTT.

This rearrangement joins TRBV20-1 to TRBJ2-3; D may be TRBD2 (5 bases). V was trimmed by 5 bases and J by 2 bases, leaving 11 bases between them. Germline CDR1 reads DFQATT; CDR2 reads SNEGSKA (reference sequence). This CDR3 spans 13 amino acids. Written as DNA, the CDR3 is TGCAGTGCTGAAGGACTTCACACAGATACGCAGTATTTT. Translation: CSAEGLHTDTQYF.

V is TRBV27 and J is TRBJ2-3; unclear D gene. Germline CDR1 MNHEY, CDR2 SMNVEV (reference sequence). V was shortened by 6 bases and J by 7 bases, with 11 bases between the two germline ends. CDR3 length equals 12 residues. CDR3 residues: CASSGYRNTQYF. CDR3 nucleotides: TGTGCCAGCAGCGGGTACCGGAATACGCAGTATTTT.

This clonotype was detected ten times or more. The CDR3 DNA sequence: TGTGCCACCAGTGATTTGTCAGGGGAGAATTACAATGAGCAGTTCTTC. Protein product: CATSDLSGENYNEQFF. This chain uses TRBV24-1 with TRBJ2-1; D perhaps matches TRBD1 (6 bases). Deletions cut 0 bases from V and 4 bases from J, with 12 bases between. Per germline, CDR1 KGHDR and CDR2 SFDVKD. This CDR3 has 16 amino acids.

The gene calls are TRBV7-9 and TRBJ2-1; 11 nucleotides agree with TRBD2. Per the germline V gene, CDR1 is SEHNR and CDR2 is FQNEAQ (reference sequence). This CDR3 contains 17 residues. V shed 3 bases, J shed 4 bases, and the junction held 8 bases outside the gene matches. The CDR3 DNA sequence: TGTGCCAGCAGCTTGCCCCGGGGACTAGCGGTGTACAATGAGCAGTTCTTC. This encodes CASSLPRGLAVYNEQFF.

The CDR3 DNA is TGTGCCAGCAGCTTAGCAGGGCCATCGGATACGCAGTATTTT. The encoded protein is CASSLAGPSDTQYF. The chain carries TRBV7-2 and TRBJ2-3; D remains ambiguous. This CDR3 is 14 amino acids long. Per the germline V gene, CDR1 is SGHTA and CDR2 is FQGNSA. Trimming stripped 0 bases from V and 6 bases from J, with 10 bases between.

The V call is TRBV7-9, the J call TRBJ2-7; D might be TRBD1 (8 bases). CDR1 and CDR2 (germline): SEHNR, FQNEAQ (reference sequence). V was pared by 8 bases and J by 5 bases, with 13 bases between. The CDR3 runs 12 residues. CDR3 nucleotide sequence: TGTGCCAGCGGACAGGGAGGGAACGAGCAGTACGTC. Translating gives CASGQGGNEQYV.

This clonotype was counted many times. CDR3 DNA sequence: TGTGCCAGCAGCGTGGGATCGGGTGAAAAACTGTTTTTT. Amino acids: CASSVGSGEKLFF. The chain carries TRBV11-2 and TRBJ1-4; D remains unclear. The CDR3 is made up of 13 amino acids. V lost 5 bases, J lost 7 bases, and 11 bases lay in between. Germline V lookup: CDR1 SGHAT, CDR2 FQNNGV.

The rearrangement links TRBV11-2 to TRBJ2-2; 14 nucleotides agree with TRBD2. The CDR3 loop spans 16 amino acids. The germline V gene encodes CDR1 SGHAT and CDR2 FQNNGV. CDR3 amino acids: CATKRGTSGSSGELFF. For the CDR3, the DNA is TGTGCAACAAAGAGGGGGACTAGCGGGAGTTCTGGGGAGCTGTTTTTT.